These 30 T cell receptor beta chains share one sample of origin, sequenced in a study of post-analysis software for immune sequencing data. Every TCR beta cDNA library bore unique molecular identifiers. MiXCR was run by TCRdb on the PCR reads, yielding one entry per CDR3 protein. The sample comprises under 200,000 distinct CDR3 sequences, around 36% of which are singletons, and 25% to 35% rests with the top ten. The sample here was blood, taken after autologous hematopoietic stem cell transplantation. The receptors shown here come from a girl aged 10-17 years with multiple sclerosis.

This clonotype was recorded many times. This rearrangement joins TRBV20-1 to TRBJ2-3; a possible D gene is TRBD2 (7 bases). CDR3 length: 16 amino acids. The V gene lost 6 bases and the J gene lost 4 bases, with 23 bases spanning the gap. Per the germline V gene, CDR1 is DFQATT and CDR2 is SNEGSKA (reference sequence). The CDR3 here is CSAEKGGISGSDTQYF. The CDR3 DNA reads TGCAGTGCGGAAAAGGGGGGGATTAGCGGGTCAGATACGCAGTATTTT.

This clonotype was observed a few times. This chain connects TRBV7-2 to TRBJ1-5; the D gene is possibly TRBD1 (5 bases). V was pared by 5 bases and J by 2 bases, with 22 bases between. The germline CDR1 and CDR2 sequences are SGHTA and FQGNSA. CDR3 length: 18 amino acids. The CDR3 reads CASSLRTTFLGGNQPQHF. The DNA of the CDR3 is TGTGCCAGCAGCCTCCGGACAACCTTCCTAGGGGGCAATCAGCCCCAGCATTTT.

The genes are TRBV7-9 and TRBJ2-7; 11 bases line up with TRBD1. Losses at the gene ends were 5 bases for V and 7 bases for J; bases not matched to a gene: 13. From germline, CDR1 is SEHNR and CDR2 FQNEAQ (reference sequence). The CDR3 covers 16 residues. CDR3 sequence reads: CASSLRTGGTTGEQYF. In nucleotides, the CDR3 is TGTGCCAGCAGCCTACGGACAGGGGGCACCACCGGGGAGCAGTACTTC.

The chain is built from TRBV20-1 and TRBJ2-7; 8 positions match TRBD1. The junction had 9 bases not matched to a gene; V was cut back by 1 base and J by 7 bases. Germline V lookup: CDR1 DFQATT, CDR2 SNEGSKA (reference sequence). There are 14 residues in the CDR3. The DNA of the CDR3 is TGCAGTGCTAGAGGACCGGGACAGGCAGAAGAGCAGTACTTC. Protein sequence: CSARGPGQAEEQYF.

Points on this clonotype: Just one base apart from a much larger clone, this may be a read error. The chain employs TRBV4-2 and TRBJ2-7; D remains ambiguous. V was trimmed by 0 bases and J by 5 bases, leaving 11 bases between them. Germline V lookup: CDR1 LGHNA, CDR2 YNFKEQ. CDR3 length: 14 residues. The CDR3 coding sequence is TGTGCCAGCAGCCAAGATATGGCTAGTAACGAGCAGTACGTC. This gives the protein CASSQDMASNEQYV.

The chain employs TRBV30 and TRBJ2-5; 9 positions agree with TRBD2. The DNA end is a closer match to TRBJ2-7, so the J assignment may be wrong. This CDR3 has 13 residues. The germline CDR1 and CDR2 sequences are GTSNPN and SVGIG (reference sequence). The CDR3 loop is CAWNLAGTGEQYF. The CDR3 bases are TGTGCCTGGAACCTAGCGGGGACGGGCGAGCAGTACTTC.

V gene TRBV7-6 combines with J gene TRBJ2-7; the D call may be TRBD1 or TRBD2 (5 bases each). The CDR3 length is 15 residues. CDR1 and CDR2 (germline): SGHVS, FNYEAQ. Trimming left V 5 bases short and J 2 bases short, with 16 bases between. CDR3 DNA sequence: TGTGCCAGCAGCCCCCAGCCAGGGAGCGCCTACGAGCAGTACTTC. It specifies CASSPQPGSAYEQYF.

The rearrangement links TRBV6-1 to TRBJ1-5; tentative D call: TRBD1 (5 bases). Germline CDR1 is MNHNS and CDR2 is SASEGT. The V and J ends lost 11 bases and 2 bases respectively, with 10 bases between them. The CDR3 is 12 residues long. CDR3 in amino acids: CAAAGGNQPQHF. CDR3 sequence (DNA): TGTGCCGCCGCGGGGGGCAATCAGCCCCAGCATTTT.

This clonotype was counted at least ten times. The chain is built from TRBV7-2 and TRBJ1-4; D is possibly TRBD1 (6 bases). Between the trimmed V and J ends, which lost 5 bases and 5 bases, there was a span of 15 bases. Germline V CDR1 and CDR2: SGHTA, FQGNSA. The CDR3 extends over 15 amino acids. The CDR3 loop is CASSPWGQANEKLFF. The DNA of the CDR3 is TGTGCCAGCAGCCCGTGGGGGCAGGCCAATGAAAAACTGTTTTTT. The whole variable domain, remainder taken from reference TRBV7-2 and TRBJ1-4, is GAGVSQSPSNKVTEKGKDVELRCDPISGHTALYWYRQSLGQGLEFLIYFQGNSAPDKSGLPSDRFSAERTGGSVSTLTIQRTQQEDSAVYLCASSPWGQANEKLFFGSGTQLSVL.

V and J are TRBV20-1 and TRBJ2-7, with 8 bases aligning to TRBD1. CDR3 length: 13 residues. Per germline, CDR1 DFQATT and CDR2 SNEGSKA (reference sequence). V was pared by 4 bases and J by 2 bases, with 4 bases of the junction left unmatched. CDR3 sequence (DNA): TGCAGTGCTACCGGGACAGGACCCTACGAGCAGTACTTC. Amino acids: CSATGTGPYEQYF.

This clonotype came up a few times. The J gene is TRBJ2-1, the V gene TRBV20-1, with D possibly being TRBD2 (5 bases). Germline V CDR1 and CDR2: DFQATT, SNEGSKA (reference sequence). Trimming removed 0 bases from V and 8 bases from J, with 11 bases in between. The CDR3 sequence is 13 residues long. CDR3 sequence reads: CSARDPSWYEQFF. The CDR3 DNA reads TGCAGTGCTAGAGACCCTAGCTGGTATGAGCAGTTCTTC.

This sequence joins TRBV20-1 and TRBJ2-1, with D uncertain. The CDR3 is 11 residues long. CDR1 and CDR2 from the germline V gene are DFQATT and SNEGSKA (reference sequence). CDR3 loop: CSPQSSGEQFF. The CDR3 DNA follows: TGCAGCCCTCAAAGTTCCGGCGAGCAGTTCTTC.

This clonotype has only a few counts. The chain combines TRBV9 with TRBJ2-5; 13 bases line up with TRBD2. Germline V gene lookup returns CDR1 SGDLS and CDR2 YYNGEE. The CDR3 is 17 residues long. J gave up 1 base and V 0 bases, and 3 bases lay outside the gene matches. In DNA form, the CDR3 reads TGTGCCAGCAGCGTAGGGGGACTAGCGGGGTTCCAAGAGACCCAGTACTTC. Encoded protein: CASSVGGLAGFQETQYF.

The gene calls are TRBV7-2 and TRBJ2-5; 8 bases line up with TRBD1. This CDR3 region has 14 residues. CDR1 is SGHTA, CDR2 FQGNSA, per germline. The J segment lost 5 bases and the V segment lost 5 bases, leaving 7 bases of the junction unmatched. CDR3 loop: CASSPTDRVETQYF. As DNA, the CDR3 is TGTGCCAGCAGCCCGACGGACAGGGTGGAGACCCAGTACTTC.

The chain couples TRBV29-1 to TRBJ1-2; D might be TRBD1 (6 bases). Germline CDR1 SQVTM, CDR2 ANQGSEA. The CDR3 extends over 12 amino acids. V dropped 4 bases and J dropped 4 bases, with 10 bases sitting between them. CDR3 sequence: CSVGGTSYGYTF. Written as DNA, the CDR3 is TGCAGCGTTGGGGGGACAAGCTATGGCTACACCTTC. Variable domain in full (rest from reference TRBV29-1 and TRBJ1-2): SAVISQKPSRDICQRGTSLTIQCQVDSQVTMMFWYRQQPGQSLTLIATANQGSEATYESGFVIDKFPISRPNLTFSTLTVSNMSPEDSSIYLCSVGGTSYGYTFGSGTRLTVV.

V usage is TRBV28 and J usage is TRBJ2-7, with 11 bases aligning to TRBD2. CDR3 size: 15 residues. V shed 5 bases and J 3 bases; nucleotides not matched to a gene: 6. CDR1 MDHEN and CDR2 SYDVKM come from the germline V gene. The CDR3 DNA sequence: TGTGCCAGCAGTACCCTAGCGGGGGGACGCTACGAGCAGTACTTC. Protein product: CASSTLAGGRYEQYF.

The table lists this clonotype with many counts. This sequence joins TRBV12-3 or TRBV12-4 and TRBJ2-3; no reliable D call. V was cut by 3 bases and J by 5 bases, with 6 bases left in between. CDR3 length: 12 residues. CDR3 protein: CASSLTGDTQYF. The CDR3 coding sequence is TGTGCCAGCAGTTTGACCGGAGATACGCAGTATTTT.

This sequence joins TRBV3-1 and TRBJ2-2; no reliable D call. Germline CDR1 is LGHDT and CDR2 is YNNKEL (reference sequence). The V and J ends lost 3 bases and 4 bases respectively, with 9 bases between them. This CDR3 spans 14 amino acids. The CDR3 bases are TGTGCCAGCAGCCAGGACGCGTCCACCGGGGAGCTGTTTTTT. It is translated as CASSQDASTGELFF.

The chain joins TRBV15 to TRBJ2-7; tentative D call: TRBD1 (7 bases). Germline loops: CDR1 LNHNV, CDR2 YYDKDF (reference sequence). V shed 5 bases and J shed 3 bases, with 17 bases lying between them. This CDR3 is 15 amino acids long. CDR3 loop: CATSQGGGGVYEQYF. The CDR3, as DNA: TGTGCCACCAGCCAAGGGGGCGGAGGGGTCTACGAGCAGTACTTC.

The chain is built from TRBV10-2 and TRBJ2-5, with 7 positions matching TRBD2. TRBJ2-7 explains the end of the DNA better; the J call may be wrong. In germline, CDR1 is WSHSY, CDR2 SAAADI. CDR3 length equals 16 residues. CDR3 DNA sequence: TGCGCCAGCAGTGATTGCGGGAGCCACCCTACCTACGAGCAGTACTTC. Protein product: CASSDCGSHPTYEQYF.

This clonotype was found a few times. This chain uses TRBV7-8 with TRBJ2-1; D is perhaps TRBD2 (5 bases). Trimming stripped 1 base from V and 10 bases from J, with 11 bases between. The CDR3 loop spans 13 amino acids. Germline V gene lookup returns CDR1 SGHVS and CDR2 FQNEAQ. This CDR3 is CASSLGLAGEQFF. CDR3 sequence (DNA): TGTGCCAGCAGCTTAGGGCTAGCCGGGGAGCAGTTCTTC. The full variable domain, with the rest looked up from reference TRBV7-8 and TRBJ2-1, is GAGVSQSPRYKVAKRGQDVALRCDPISGHVSLFWYQQALGQGPEFLTYFQNEAQLDKSGLPSDRFFAERPEGSVSTLKIQRTQQEDSAVYLCASSLGLAGEQFFGPGTRLTVL.

This clonotype was observed a handful of times. The rearrangement joins TRBV6-5 to TRBJ1-5; TRBD1 matches at 9 bases. CDR3 length: 15 amino acids. The trim removed 5 bases at V and 7 bases at J, leaving 9 bases unmatched. The germline V gene has CDR1 MNHEY and CDR2 SVGAGI. CDR3 sequence reads: CASSKRTGEGQPQHF. The CDR3 DNA is TGTGCCAGCAGTAAGCGGACAGGGGAGGGGCAGCCCCAGCATTTT.

This clonotype was picked up a small number of times. The chain combines TRBV7-8 with TRBJ2-7; TRBD1 agrees at 9 bases. J lost 5 bases, V lost 4 bases, and 6 bases had no gene match. CDR1 SGHVS and CDR2 FQNEAQ come from the germline V gene. The CDR3 runs to 14 residues. CDR3 protein: CASSSGQGGDEQYF. The CDR3, as DNA: TGTGCCAGCAGCTCGGGACAGGGCGGCGACGAGCAGTACTTC. The full variable domain, completed using reference TRBV7-8 and TRBJ2-7, is GAGVSQSPRYKVAKRGQDVALRCDPISGHVSLFWYQQALGQGPEFLTYFQNEAQLDKSGLPSDRFFAERPEGSVSTLKIQRTQQEDSAVYLCASSSGQGGDEQYFGPGTRLTVT.

The V call is TRBV12-3 or TRBV12-4, the J call TRBJ1-2, with 8 bases fitting TRBD1. CDR3 length: 16 amino acids. The V and J ends lost 5 bases and 7 bases, in that order; junction bases with no gene match: 15. This CDR3 reads CASSLRTGRDLCGYTF. DNA of the CDR3: TGTGCCAGCAGTCTTCGGACAGGGCGAGACCTATGTGGCTACACCTTC.

This clonotype was counted a few times. This chain connects TRBV5-6 to TRBJ1-4; D may be TRBD1 (5 bases). This CDR3 is built from 14 residues. V was trimmed by 0 bases and J by 11 bases, leaving 14 bases between them. Germline CDR1 and CDR2: SGHDT and YYEEEE. In DNA, the CDR3 is TGTGCCAGCAGCTTGGTGGGACGGTCTTCGAAACTGTTTTTT. It codes for CASSLVGRSSKLFF.

The chain uses TRBV7-3 and TRBJ2-3; D unresolved. Germline CDR1 and CDR2: SGHTA and FQGTGA. The V and J ends lost 1 base and 1 base respectively, with 9 bases between them. This CDR3 has 15 residues. Here the CDR3 DNA reads TGTGCCAGCAGCTTAAATGACGGGCGCACAGATACGCAGTATTTT. Its protein is CASSLNDGRTDTQYF.

This chain uses TRBV20-1 with TRBJ2-3, with D hard to call. The CDR3 runs to 11 residues. Trimming left V 4 bases short and J 7 bases short, with 9 bases between. Per germline, CDR1 DFQATT and CDR2 SNEGSKA (reference sequence). This CDR3 reads CSATGGNTQYF. Written as DNA, the CDR3 is TGCAGTGCTACGGGTGGTAATACGCAGTATTTT.

Note on this clonotype: Given a much more abundant clone one base away, this may be a read error. The chain employs TRBV10-3 and TRBJ2-6, with TRBD1 matching over 8 bases. Germline trimming cut 4 bases from V and 0 bases from J; bases unmatched to any gene: 11. This CDR3 comprises 19 residues. The germline CDR1 and CDR2 sequences are ENHRY and SYGVKD. The CDR3 loop reads CAISGLIRQGSSGANVLTF. The CDR3 region has the DNA TGTGCCATCAGTGGGCTAATAAGACAGGGGTCCTCTGGGGCCAACGTCCTGACTTTC.

This clonotype was counted a few times. The chain carries TRBV29-1 and TRBJ1-4; maybe TRBD1 (6 bases). Trimming took 6 bases from V and 0 from J, leaving 11 bases between them. The CDR3 runs to 14 residues. The germline V gene encodes CDR1 SQVTM and CDR2 ANQGSEA. This chain's CDR3 is CSVQTGATNEKLFF. For the CDR3, the DNA is TGCAGCGTCCAGACAGGCGCAACTAATGAAAAACTGTTTTTT.

The rearrangement joins TRBV28 to TRBJ2-7; D gene unclear. The CDR3 has 12 residues. Germline lookup yields CDR1 MDHEN and CDR2 SYDVKM. Trimming left V 10 bases short and J 2 bases short, with 12 bases between. The chain's CDR3 is CATMDVTYEQYF. In DNA, the CDR3 is TGTGCCACCATGGACGTGACCTACGAGCAGTACTTC.